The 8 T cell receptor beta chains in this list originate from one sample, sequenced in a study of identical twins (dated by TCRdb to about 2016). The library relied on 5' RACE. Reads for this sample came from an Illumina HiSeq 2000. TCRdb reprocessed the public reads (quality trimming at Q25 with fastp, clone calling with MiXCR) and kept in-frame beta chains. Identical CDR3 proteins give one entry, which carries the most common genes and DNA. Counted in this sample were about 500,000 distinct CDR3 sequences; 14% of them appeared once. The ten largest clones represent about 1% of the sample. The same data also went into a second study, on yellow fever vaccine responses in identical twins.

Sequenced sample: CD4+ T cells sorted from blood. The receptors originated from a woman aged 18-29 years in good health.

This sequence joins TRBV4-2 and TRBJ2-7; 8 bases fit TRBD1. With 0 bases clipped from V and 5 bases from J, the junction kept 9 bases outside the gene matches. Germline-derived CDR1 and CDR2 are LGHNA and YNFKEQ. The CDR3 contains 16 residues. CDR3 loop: CASSQEGGTGSNEQYF. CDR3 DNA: TGTGCCAGCAGCCAAGAAGGGGGGACAGGAAGCAACGAGCAGTACTTC.

For the CDR3, the DNA is TGTGCCAGCCGCGGACCTTCTACTGAAGCTTTCTTT. It codes for CASRGPSTEAFF. The chain joins TRBV28 to TRBJ1-1; D gene ambiguous. CDR3 length equals 12 residues. V lost 8 bases and J 5 bases, leaving 12 bases between the germline ends. Germline V gene data show CDR1 as MDHEN and CDR2 as SYDVKM.

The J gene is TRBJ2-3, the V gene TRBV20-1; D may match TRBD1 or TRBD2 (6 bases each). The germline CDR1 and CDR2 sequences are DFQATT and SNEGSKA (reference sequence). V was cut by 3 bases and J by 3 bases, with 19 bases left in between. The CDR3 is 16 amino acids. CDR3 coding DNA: TGCAGTGCTAGCCCGGGACAAGGGAGGAGGACAGATACGCAGTATTTT. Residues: CSASPGQGRRTDTQYF.

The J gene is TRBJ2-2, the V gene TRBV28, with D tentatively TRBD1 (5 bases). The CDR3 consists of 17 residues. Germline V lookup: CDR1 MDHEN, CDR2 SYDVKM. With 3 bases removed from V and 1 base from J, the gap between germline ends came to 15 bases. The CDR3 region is CASSLNSGLMNTGELFF. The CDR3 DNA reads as TGTGCCAGCAGTTTGAACTCAGGGTTAATGAACACCGGGGAGCTGTTTTTT. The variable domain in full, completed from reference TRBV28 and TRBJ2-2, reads DVKVTQSSRYLVKRTGEKVFLECVQDMDHENMFWYRQDPGLGLRLIYFSYDVKMKEKGDIPEGYSVSREKKERFSLILESASTNQTSMYLCASSLNSGLMNTGELFFGEGSRLTVL.

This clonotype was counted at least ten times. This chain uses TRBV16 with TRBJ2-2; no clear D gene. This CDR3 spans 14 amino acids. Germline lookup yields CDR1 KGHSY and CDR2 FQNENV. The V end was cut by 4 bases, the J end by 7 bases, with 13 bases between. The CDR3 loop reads CASSRAPEVGELFF. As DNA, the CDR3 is TGTGCCAGCAGCCGGGCTCCTGAGGTCGGGGAGCTGTTTTTT.

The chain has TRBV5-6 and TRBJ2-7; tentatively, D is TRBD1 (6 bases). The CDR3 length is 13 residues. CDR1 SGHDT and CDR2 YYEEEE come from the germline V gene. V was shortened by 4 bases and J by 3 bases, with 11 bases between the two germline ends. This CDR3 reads CASSRGQFYEQYF. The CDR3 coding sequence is TGTGCCAGCAGCAGAGGACAGTTCTACGAGCAGTACTTC.

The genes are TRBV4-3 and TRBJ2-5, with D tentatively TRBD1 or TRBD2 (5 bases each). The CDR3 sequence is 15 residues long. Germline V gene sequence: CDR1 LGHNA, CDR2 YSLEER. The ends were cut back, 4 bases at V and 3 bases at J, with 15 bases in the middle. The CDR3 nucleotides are TGCGCCAGCAGCCTTCAGGGCGGAGCGGAAGAGACCCAGTACTTC. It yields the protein CASSLQGGAEETQYF.

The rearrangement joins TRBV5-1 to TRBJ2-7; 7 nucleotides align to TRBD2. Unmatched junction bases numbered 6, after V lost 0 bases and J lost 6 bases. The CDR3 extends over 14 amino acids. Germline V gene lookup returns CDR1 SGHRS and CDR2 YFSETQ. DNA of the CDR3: TGCGCCAGCAGCTTGGCCGGGAGCGGGGTCGAGCAGTACTTC. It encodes CASSLAGSGVEQYF.